The T cell receptor beta chain under discussion was sequenced for a study of cytomegalovirus exposure and HLA in healthy donors. Study-wide findings and caveats: Most TCR sequences were uncommon, yet certain public TCRs appeared in many donors.

Sequencing was performed with immunoSEQ multiplex PCR; in TCRdb, only in-frame clones are kept and a portion is missing. The sample yields about 340,000 clones, roughly 88% seen once. While the first cohort had about 610 subjects, the donors belonged to the separate validation cohort of about 110 subjects. V shed 0 bases and J 7 bases; nucleotides not matched to a gene: 4. This CDR3 comprises 15 residues. The germline V gene encodes CDR1 SGDLS and CDR2 YYNGEE. Concerning this clone: What it binds is unknown.

The source is a woman aged 18-29 years in good health and CMV-seronegative. The chain combines TRBV9 with TRBJ2-1; TRBD2 matches at 10 bases. The sequencing input was PBMCs. The CDR3 coding sequence is TGTGCCAGCAGCGTAGGAGCGGGGGGGTGGAATGAGCAGTTCTTC. This sequence encodes CASSVGAGGWNEQFF.